Listed below are T cell receptor beta chains from one sample, sequenced in a study of blood T cell repertoires in COVID-19. Clones were read by immunoSEQ multiplex PCR, and TCRdb kept only the in-frame ones, dropping some. The data hold tens of thousands of clones, with more than 75% observed a single time. The material sequenced was peripheral blood. The receptors were sampled from a human donor in a cohort sampled during active COVID-19. Each CDR3 is given without its conserved first and last residue. D genes are given only for firm matches.

D,length,V,CDR3
NA,11,TRBV5-1,ASSLGLDSPLH
TRBD1,14,TRBV27,ASSYKGTGGRYGYT
TRBD1,14,TRBV7-8,ASSLDRTGRGETQY
NA,13,TRBV18,ASSRTGRPETEAF
TRBD1,12,TRBV5-6,ASSSGTGNKKLF
TRBD1,10,TRBV2,ASPGQLGELF
NA,11,TRBV6-5,ASSEGFIYGYT
NA,15,TRBV27,ASSLSRRAGTNQPQH
NA,13,TRBV7-9,ASSPTLGPGSPLH
NA,15,TRBV21-1,ASSKGGGSGVGDTQY
NA,13,TRBV7-8,ASSLERLSYNEQF
TRBD2,13,TRBV2,ASSQTSGRAGELF
TRBD1,11,TRBV6-5,ATRTGQGNTIY
NA,12,TRBV27,ASRRTTTNEKLF
NA,10,TRBV15,ATSRDQGELF
TRBD2,14,TRBV19,ASSTGTSGLTDTQY
TRBD1,15,TRBV24-1,ATSDFRGQGPGQPQH
NA,15,TRBV5-6,ASRAGRFGYSYNEQF
TRBD2,14,TRBV10-2,ASSESPAGSTGELF
TRBD2,13,TRBV7-8,ASSYGVGEGNEQF
NA,13,TRBV7-2,ASREGGGVKQPQH
TRBD2,13,TRBV28,ASIPRGLAAYEQY
NA,9,TRBV28,ASAGNQPQH
TRBD1,12,TRBV7-9,ASSRDRGRDEQF
TRBD1,17,TRBV28,ASSRLPGTGGLGNQPQH
NA,13,TRBV3-1/TRBV3-2,ASSHRSLTNYGYT
NA,12,TRBV19,ASSILLGFNEQF
TRBD2,14,TRBV11-3,ASSQSGTSGNNEQF
TRBD2,17,TRBV7-8,ASSRTSGGTGGRSSEQY
NA,9,TRBV6-5,ASTSANEQF
NA,13,TRBV19,ASSTEGTSTDTQY
TRBD2,14,TRBV11-3,ASSLSGGLSTDTQY
NA,13,TRBV28,ASSLSSISYNEQF
NA,12,TRBV21-1,ASSKNRDLGGYT
NA,14,TRBV19,ASSPGRSGSYNEQF
TRBD1,15,TRBV5-1,ASSSSPPGQGRYGYT
TRBD1,14,TRBV7-8,ASSLAGNRGTEKLF
NA,10,TRBV29-1,SVGDQWNEQF
NA,13,TRBV30,AWKRSGGDPYEQY
TRBD2,12,TRBV5-1,ASSLAGGVETQY
NA,10,TRBV6-5,ASQGFGYGYT
TRBD1,12,TRBV11-3,ASSLRDSSYEQY
NA,13,TRBV11-2,ASSLEAGGNYEQY
NA,11,TRBV7-9,ASSLGTDYGYT